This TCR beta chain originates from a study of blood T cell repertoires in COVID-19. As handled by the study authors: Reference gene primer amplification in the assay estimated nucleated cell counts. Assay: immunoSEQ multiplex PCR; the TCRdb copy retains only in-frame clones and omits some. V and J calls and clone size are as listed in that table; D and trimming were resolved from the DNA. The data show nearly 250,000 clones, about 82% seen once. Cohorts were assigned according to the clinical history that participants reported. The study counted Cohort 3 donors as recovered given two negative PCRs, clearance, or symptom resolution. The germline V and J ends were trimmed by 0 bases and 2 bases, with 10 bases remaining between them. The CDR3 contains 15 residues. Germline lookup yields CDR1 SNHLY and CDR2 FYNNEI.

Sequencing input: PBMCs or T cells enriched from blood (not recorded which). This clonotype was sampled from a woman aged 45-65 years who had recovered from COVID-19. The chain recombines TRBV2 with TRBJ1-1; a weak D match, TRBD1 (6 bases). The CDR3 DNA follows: TGTGCCAGCAGTGAAGCCGGACAGTACAACACTGAAGCTTTCTTT. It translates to CASSEAGQYNTEAFF. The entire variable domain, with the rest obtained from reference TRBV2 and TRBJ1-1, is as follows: EPEVTQTPSHQVTQMGQEVILRCVPISNHLYFYWYRQILGQKVEFLVSFYNNEISEKSEIFDDQFSVERPDGSNFTLKIRSTKLEDSAMYFCASSEAGQYNTEAFFGQGTRLTVV.